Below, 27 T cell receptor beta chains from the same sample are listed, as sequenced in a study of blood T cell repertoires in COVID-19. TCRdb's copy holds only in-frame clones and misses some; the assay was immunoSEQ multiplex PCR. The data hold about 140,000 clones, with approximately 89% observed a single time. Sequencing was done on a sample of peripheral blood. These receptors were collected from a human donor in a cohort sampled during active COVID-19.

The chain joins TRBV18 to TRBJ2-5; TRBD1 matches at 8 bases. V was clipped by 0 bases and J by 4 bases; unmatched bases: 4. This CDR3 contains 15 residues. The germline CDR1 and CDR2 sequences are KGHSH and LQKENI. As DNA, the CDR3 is TGTGCCAGCTCACCACCCGGGACAGGAGGAGAGACCCAGTACTTC. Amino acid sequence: CASSPPGTGGETQYF.

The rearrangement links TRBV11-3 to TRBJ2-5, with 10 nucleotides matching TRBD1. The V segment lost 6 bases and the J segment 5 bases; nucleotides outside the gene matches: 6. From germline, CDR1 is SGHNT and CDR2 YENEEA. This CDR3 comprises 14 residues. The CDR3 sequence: CASSTGTGVETQYF. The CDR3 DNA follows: TGTGCCAGCAGTACCGGGACAGGGGTGGAGACCCAGTACTTC. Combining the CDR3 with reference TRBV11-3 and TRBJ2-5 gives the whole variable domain EAGVVQSPRYKIIEKKQPVAFWCNPISGHNTLYWYLQNLGQGPELLIRYENEEAVDDSQLPKDRFSAERLKGVDSTLKIQPAELGDSAVYLCASSTGTGVETQYFGPGTRLLVL.

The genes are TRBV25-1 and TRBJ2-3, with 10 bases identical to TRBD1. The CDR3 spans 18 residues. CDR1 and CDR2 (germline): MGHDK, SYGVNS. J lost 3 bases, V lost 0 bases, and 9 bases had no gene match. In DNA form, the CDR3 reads TGTGCCAGCAGTGAATACTTTGGGGGACAGGGGTATACAGATACGCAGTATTTT. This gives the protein CASSEYFGGQGYTDTQYF.

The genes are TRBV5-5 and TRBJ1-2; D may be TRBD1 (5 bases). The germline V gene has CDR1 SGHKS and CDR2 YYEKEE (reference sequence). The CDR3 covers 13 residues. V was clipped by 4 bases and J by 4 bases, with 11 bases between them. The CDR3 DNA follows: TGTGCCAGCAGCCAAAGGGGCCCCTATGGCTACACCTTC. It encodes CASSQRGPYGYTF.

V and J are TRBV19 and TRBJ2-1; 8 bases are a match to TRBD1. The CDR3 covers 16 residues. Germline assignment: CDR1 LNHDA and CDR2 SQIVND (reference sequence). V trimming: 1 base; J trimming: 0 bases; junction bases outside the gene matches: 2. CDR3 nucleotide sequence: TGTGCCAGTAGTATAGGGACAGGGAGCTCCTACAATGAGCAGTTCTTC. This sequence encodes CASSIGTGSSYNEQFF.

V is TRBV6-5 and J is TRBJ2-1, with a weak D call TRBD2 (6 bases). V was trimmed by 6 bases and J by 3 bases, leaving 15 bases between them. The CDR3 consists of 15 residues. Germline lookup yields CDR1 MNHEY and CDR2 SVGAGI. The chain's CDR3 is CASSLRGFRYNEQFF. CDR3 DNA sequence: TGTGCCAGCAGCTTACGGGGGTTCCGCTACAATGAGCAGTTCTTC.

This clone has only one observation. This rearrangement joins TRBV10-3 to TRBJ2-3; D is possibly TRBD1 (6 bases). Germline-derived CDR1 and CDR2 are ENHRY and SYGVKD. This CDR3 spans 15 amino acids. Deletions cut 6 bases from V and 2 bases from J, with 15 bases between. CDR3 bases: TGTGCCATCAGGGCCCAGGGACAAGACACAGATACGCAGTATTTT. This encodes CAIRAQGQDTDTQYF.

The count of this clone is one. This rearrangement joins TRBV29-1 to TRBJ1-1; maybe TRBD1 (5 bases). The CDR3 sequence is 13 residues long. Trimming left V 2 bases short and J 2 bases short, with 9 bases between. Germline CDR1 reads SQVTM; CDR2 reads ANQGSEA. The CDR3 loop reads CSVETDINTEAFF. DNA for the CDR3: TGCAGCGTTGAAACGGACATCAACACTGAAGCTTTCTTT.

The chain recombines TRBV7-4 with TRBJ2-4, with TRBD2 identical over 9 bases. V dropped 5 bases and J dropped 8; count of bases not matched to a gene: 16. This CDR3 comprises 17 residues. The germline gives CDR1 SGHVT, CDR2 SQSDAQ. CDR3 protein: CASSPTWDSGGGDIQYF. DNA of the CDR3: TGTGCCAGCAGCCCCACATGGGATAGCGGGGGTGGGGACATTCAGTACTTC.

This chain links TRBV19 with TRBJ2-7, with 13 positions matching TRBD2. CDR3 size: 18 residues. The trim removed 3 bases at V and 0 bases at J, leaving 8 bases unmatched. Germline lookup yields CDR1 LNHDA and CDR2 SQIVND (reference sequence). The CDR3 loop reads CASSMRLAGGRTSYEQYF. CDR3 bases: TGTGCCAGTAGTATGAGACTAGCGGGGGGTCGAACCTCCTACGAGCAGTACTTC.

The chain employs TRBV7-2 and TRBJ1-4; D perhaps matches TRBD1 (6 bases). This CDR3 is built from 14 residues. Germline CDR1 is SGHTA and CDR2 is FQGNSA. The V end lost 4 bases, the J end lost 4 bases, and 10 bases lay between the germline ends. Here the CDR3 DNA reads TGTGCCAGCAGCTCCGACAGGAATAATGAAAAACTGTTTTTT. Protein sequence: CASSSDRNNEKLFF.

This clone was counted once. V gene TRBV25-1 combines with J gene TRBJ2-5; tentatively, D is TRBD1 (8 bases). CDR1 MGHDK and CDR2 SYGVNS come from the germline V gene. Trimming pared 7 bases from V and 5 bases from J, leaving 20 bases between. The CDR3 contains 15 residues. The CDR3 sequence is CASNKQGGVGETQYF. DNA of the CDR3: TGTGCCAGCAATAAACAGGGGGGGGTAGGGGAGACCCAGTACTTC.

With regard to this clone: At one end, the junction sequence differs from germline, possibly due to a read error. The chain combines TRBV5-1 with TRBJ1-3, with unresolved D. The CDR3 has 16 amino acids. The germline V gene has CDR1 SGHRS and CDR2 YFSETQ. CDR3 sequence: CASSLVPDITGNTIYF. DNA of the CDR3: TGCGCCAGCAGCTTGGTTCCAGACATCACTGGGAACACCATATATTTT.

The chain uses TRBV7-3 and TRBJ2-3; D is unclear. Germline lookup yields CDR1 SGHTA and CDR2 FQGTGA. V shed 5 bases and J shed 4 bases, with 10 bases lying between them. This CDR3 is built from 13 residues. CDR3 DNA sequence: TGTGCCAGCAGCCGTCCCCCCTCAGATACGCAGTATTTT. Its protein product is CASSRPPSDTQYF.

CDR3 nucleotides: TGTGCCTGGAGTAGGTGGGGGACTCCGCCCCAGCATTTT. Its translation: CAWSRWGTPPQHF. The V gene is TRBV30, the J gene TRBJ1-5, with a weak D call TRBD1 (5 bases). The CDR3 length is 13 residues. From germline, CDR1 is GTSNPN and CDR2 SVGIG (reference sequence). Trimming pared 2 bases from V and 9 bases from J, leaving 14 bases between.

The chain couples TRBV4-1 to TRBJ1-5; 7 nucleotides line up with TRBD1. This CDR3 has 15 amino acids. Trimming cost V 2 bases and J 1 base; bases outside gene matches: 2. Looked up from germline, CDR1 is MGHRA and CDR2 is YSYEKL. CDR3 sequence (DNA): TGCGCCAGCAGCCAACCACAGGGGAGCAATCAGCCCCAGCATTTT. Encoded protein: CASSQPQGSNQPQHF.

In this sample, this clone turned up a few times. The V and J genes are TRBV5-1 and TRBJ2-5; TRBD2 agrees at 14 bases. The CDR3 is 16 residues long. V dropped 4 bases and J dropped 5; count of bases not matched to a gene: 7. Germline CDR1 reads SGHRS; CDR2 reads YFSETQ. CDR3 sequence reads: CASSPRLAGGQETQYF. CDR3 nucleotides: TGCGCCAGCAGCCCACGACTAGCGGGGGGGCAGGAGACCCAGTACTTC.

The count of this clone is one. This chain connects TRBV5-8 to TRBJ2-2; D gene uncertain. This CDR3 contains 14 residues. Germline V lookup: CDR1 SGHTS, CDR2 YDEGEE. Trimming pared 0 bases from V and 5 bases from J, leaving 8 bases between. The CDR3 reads CASSLGRQTGELFF. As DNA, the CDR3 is TGTGCCAGCAGCTTGGGGCGACAAACCGGGGAGCTGTTTTTT.

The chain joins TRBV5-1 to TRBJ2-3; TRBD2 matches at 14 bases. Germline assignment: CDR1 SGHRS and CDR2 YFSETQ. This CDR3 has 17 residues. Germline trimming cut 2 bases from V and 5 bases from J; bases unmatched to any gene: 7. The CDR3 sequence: CASSFSTSGGAGDTQYF. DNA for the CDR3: TGCGCCAGCAGCTTTTCGACTAGCGGGGGGGCCGGAGATACGCAGTATTTT.

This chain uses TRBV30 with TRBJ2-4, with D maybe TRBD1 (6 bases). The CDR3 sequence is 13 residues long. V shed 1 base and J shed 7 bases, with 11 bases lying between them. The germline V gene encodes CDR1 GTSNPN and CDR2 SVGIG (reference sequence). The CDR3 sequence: CAWSAGVGNIQYF. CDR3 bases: TGTGCCTGGAGTGCAGGGGTAGGTAACATTCAGTACTTC.

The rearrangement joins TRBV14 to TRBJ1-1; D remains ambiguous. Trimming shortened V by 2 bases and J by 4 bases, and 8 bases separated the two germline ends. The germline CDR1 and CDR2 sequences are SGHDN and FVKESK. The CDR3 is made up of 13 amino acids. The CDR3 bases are TGTGCCAGCAGCCAACAGACACGCACTGAAGCTTTCTTT. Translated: CASSQQTRTEAFF.

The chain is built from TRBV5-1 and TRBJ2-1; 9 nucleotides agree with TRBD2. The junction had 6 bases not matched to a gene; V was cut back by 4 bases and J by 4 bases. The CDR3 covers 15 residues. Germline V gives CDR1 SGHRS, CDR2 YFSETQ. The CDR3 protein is CASSHSGGPYNEQFF. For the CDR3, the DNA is TGCGCCAGCAGCCACAGCGGGGGGCCTTACAATGAGCAGTTCTTC.

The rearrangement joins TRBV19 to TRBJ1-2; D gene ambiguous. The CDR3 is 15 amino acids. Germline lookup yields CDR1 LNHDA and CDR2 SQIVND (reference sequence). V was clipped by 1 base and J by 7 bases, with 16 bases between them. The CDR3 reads CASSIGAGSVVGYTF. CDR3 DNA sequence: TGTGCCAGTAGTATAGGGGCAGGTTCCGTGGTTGGCTACACCTTC.

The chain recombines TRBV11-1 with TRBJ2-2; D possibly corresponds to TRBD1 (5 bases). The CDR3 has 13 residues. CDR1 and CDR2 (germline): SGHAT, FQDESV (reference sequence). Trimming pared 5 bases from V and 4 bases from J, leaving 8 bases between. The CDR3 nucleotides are TGTGCCAGCAGCGACAGCCTCACCGGGGAGCTGTTTTTT. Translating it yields CASSDSLTGELFF.

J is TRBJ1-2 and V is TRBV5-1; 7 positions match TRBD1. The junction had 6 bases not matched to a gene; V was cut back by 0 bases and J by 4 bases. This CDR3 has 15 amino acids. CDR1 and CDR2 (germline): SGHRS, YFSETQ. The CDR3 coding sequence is TGCGCCAGCAGCTTGGAGGAGGCAGGGGGCTATGGCTACACCTTC. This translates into CASSLEEAGGYGYTF.

CDR3 DNA sequence: TGTGCCAGCAGCTTAGCCGGCCCCCGGGGACGGGAGGGGCCCCAGCATTTT. It codes for CASSLAGPRGREGPQHF. The J gene is TRBJ1-5, the V gene TRBV7-8, with TRBD1 as a possible D gene (5 bases). The germline V gene encodes CDR1 SGHVS and CDR2 FQNEAQ. The CDR3 is made up of 17 amino acids. The V and J ends lost 0 bases and 9 bases respectively, with 21 bases between them.

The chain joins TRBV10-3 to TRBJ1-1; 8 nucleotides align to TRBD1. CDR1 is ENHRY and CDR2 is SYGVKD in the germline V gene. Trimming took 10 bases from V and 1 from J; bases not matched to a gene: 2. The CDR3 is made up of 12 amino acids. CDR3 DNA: TGTGCCAGCAGGGGGCCGAACACTGAAGCTTTCTTT. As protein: CASRGPNTEAFF.